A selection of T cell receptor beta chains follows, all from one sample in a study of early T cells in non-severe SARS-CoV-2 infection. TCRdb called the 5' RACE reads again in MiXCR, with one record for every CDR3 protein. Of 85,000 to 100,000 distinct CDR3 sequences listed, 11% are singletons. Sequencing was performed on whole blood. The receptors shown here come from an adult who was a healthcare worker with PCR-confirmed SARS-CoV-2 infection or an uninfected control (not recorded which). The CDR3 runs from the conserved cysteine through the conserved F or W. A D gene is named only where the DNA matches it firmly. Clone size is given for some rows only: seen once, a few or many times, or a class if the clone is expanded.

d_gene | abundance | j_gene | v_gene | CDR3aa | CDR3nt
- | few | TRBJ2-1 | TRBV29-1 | CSVPGRNNNEQFF | TGCAGCGTTCCGGGACGGAATAACAATGAGCAGTTCTTC
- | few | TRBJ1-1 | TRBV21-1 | CASIGGAFF | TGTGCCAGCATCGGGGGAGCTTTCTTT
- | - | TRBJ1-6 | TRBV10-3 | CAISVAGVGSPLHF | TGTGCCATCAGTGTAGCAGGGGTCGGCTCACCCCTCCACTTT
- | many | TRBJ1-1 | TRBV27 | CASSFTVRTANTEAFF | TGTGCCAGCAGCTTTACTGTGCGGACGGCGAACACTGAAGCTTTCTTT
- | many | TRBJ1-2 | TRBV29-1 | CSVLTGFVDYGYTF | TGCAGCGTTTTGACAGGATTTGTTGATTATGGCTACACCTTC
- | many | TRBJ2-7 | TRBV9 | CASSVGRGEYEQYF | TGTGCCAGCAGCGTAGGGCGCGGGGAGTACGAGCAGTACTTC
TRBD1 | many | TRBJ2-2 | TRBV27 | CASSTWTGGNTGELFF | TGTGCCAGCAGTACCTGGACAGGGGGCAACACCGGGGAGCTGTTTTTT
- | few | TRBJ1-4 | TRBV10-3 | CAISVGMNEKLFF | TGTGCCATCAGTGTGGGGATGAATGAAAAACTGTTTTTT
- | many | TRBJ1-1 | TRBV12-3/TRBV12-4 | CASRIPRGTEAFF | TGTGCCAGCAGAATTCCACGGGGCACTGAAGCTTTCTTT
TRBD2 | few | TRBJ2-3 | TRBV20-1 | CSAALAGETDTQYF | TGCAGTGCTGCGCTAGCGGGGGAGACAGATACGCAGTATTTT
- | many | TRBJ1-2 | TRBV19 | CASTSYRAGYTF | TGTGCCAGTACCTCATACAGGGCTGGCTACACCTTC
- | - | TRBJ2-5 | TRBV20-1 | CSATRLAFPETQYF | TGCAGTGCAACCCGACTGGCGTTTCCCGAGACCCAGTACTTC
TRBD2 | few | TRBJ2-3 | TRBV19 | CASSTGTSGPLSTDTQYF | TGTGCCAGTAGTACCGGGACTAGCGGGCCATTGAGCACAGATACGCAGTATTTT
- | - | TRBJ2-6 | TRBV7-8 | CASSLGVHVLTF | TGTGCCAGCAGCTTAGGAGTACACGTCCTGACTTTC
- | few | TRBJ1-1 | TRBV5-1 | CASSLDEGRGTEAFF | TGCGCCAGCAGCTTGGATGAGGGACGGGGAACTGAAGCTTTCTTT